This T cell receptor beta chain was sequenced in a study of shared clonotypes between healthy human individuals. Sequenced by immunoSEQ multiplex PCR; TCRdb stores in-frame clones only, minus some. Among almost 750,000 clones listed, around 70% were seen once. The germline V gene has CDR1 SGHTA and CDR2 FQGNSA. V was pared by 5 bases and J by 11 bases, with 2 bases of the junction left unmatched. The CDR3 extends over 11 amino acids. This sequence originates from a woman aged 25 to 39 in good health. Sequenced material: memory CD4+ T cells sorted from blood. Subset noted: CD45RA-negative fraction. This sequence joins TRBV7-2 and TRBJ1-5; 8 positions match TRBD1. The CDR3 reads CASSLQGAQHF. The CDR3 DNA is TGTGCCAGCAGCCTACAGGGGGCCCAGCATTTT.